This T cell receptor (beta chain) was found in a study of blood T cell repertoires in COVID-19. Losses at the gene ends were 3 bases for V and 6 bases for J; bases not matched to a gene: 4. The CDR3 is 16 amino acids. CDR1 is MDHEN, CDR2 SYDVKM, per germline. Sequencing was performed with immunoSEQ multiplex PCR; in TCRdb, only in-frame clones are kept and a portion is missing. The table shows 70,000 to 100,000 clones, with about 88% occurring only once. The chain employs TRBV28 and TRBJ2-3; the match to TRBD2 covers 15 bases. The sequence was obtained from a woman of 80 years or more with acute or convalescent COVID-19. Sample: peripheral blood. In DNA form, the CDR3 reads TGTGCCAGCAGTTTGTTAGGGACTAGCGGGAGGGATACGCAGTATTTT. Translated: CASSLLGTSGRDTQYF.